The present TCR beta chain was sequenced within a study of cytomegalovirus exposure and HLA in healthy donors. The study, taken as a whole, reports: In the approximately 130 validation repertoires, about 95% of cluster scores exceeded 0, per a later analysis.

V gave up 5 bases and J gave up 5 bases, with 11 bases separating them. The CDR3 length is 13 residues. CDR1 and CDR2 (germline): MNHEY, SVGAGI. The method was immunoSEQ multiplex PCR; TCRdb's version includes in-frame clones alone and lacks a portion of them. In the table there are around 140,000 clones, 94% of which are singletons. A word on this clone: Its matching antigen is unknown.

A roughly 120-subject validation cohort, separate from the roughly 670-subject first cohort, supplied the donors. The sequenced material came from PBMCs. The J gene is TRBJ2-3, the V gene TRBV6-5; weak D call: TRBD2 (5 bases). The clonotype comes from a man aged 18 to 29 in good health and CMV-seropositive. CDR3 protein: CASSGSAGDTQYF. CDR3 bases: TGTGCCAGCAGTGGCAGCGCGGGAGATACGCAGTATTTT.